The next 27 T cell receptor beta chains were all read from a single sample in a study of OX40 agonist ivuxolimab in advanced cancers. Assay used: immunoSEQ multiplex PCR; TCRdb lists only in-frame clones, some missing. The profile shows roughly 53,000 clones, over 90% of them singletons. The starting material was CD4+ or CD8+ T cells sorted from blood, obtained in a trial of the OX40 agonist ivuxolimab. The receptors derive from an adult with an advanced solid tumor such as melanoma, head and neck, liver or kidney cancer.

The chain joins TRBV5-6 to TRBJ2-3; no clear D. Trimming stripped 4 bases from V and 2 bases from J, with 11 bases between. From germline, CDR1 is SGHDT and CDR2 YYEEEE. This CDR3 comprises 14 residues. CDR3 DNA sequence: TGTGCCAGCAGCATGAGATTCTTCACAGATACGCAGTATTTT. This sequence encodes CASSMRFFTDTQYF.

This clone showed up just a few times. The CDR3 DNA sequence: TGTGCCAGTAGTCCCGTTAGCGGCGGCTCCTACGAGCAGTACTTC. Translating gives CASSPVSGGSYEQYF. V usage is TRBV19 and J usage is TRBJ2-7; D is perhaps TRBD2 (6 bases). Germline assignment: CDR1 LNHDA and CDR2 SQIVND (reference sequence). The V and J ends lost 5 bases and 0 bases respectively, with 14 bases between them. The CDR3 length is 15 residues.

This sequence joins TRBV9 and TRBJ2-3, with TRBD2 matching 7 bases. CDR3 length: 15 amino acids. V shed 4 bases, J shed 2 bases, and the junction held 7 bases outside the gene matches. CDR1 and CDR2 (germline): SGDLS, YYNGEE. CDR3 sequence reads: CASSISGLFTDTQYF. CDR3 coding DNA: TGTGCCAGCAGCATTAGCGGGTTATTCACAGATACGCAGTATTTT. Filled out from reference TRBV9 and TRBJ2-3, the complete variable domain reads DSGVTQTPKHLITATGQRVTLRCSPRSGDLSVYWYQQSLDQGLQFLIQYYNGEERAKGNILERFSAQQFPDLHSELNLSSLELGDSALYFCASSISGLFTDTQYFGPGTRLTVL.

On this clone itself: This sample includes further DNA sequences coding for the same CDR3. V and J are TRBV9 and TRBJ1-4, with D uncertain. The germline V and J ends were trimmed by 3 bases and 0 bases, with 12 bases remaining between them. The CDR3 loop spans 16 amino acids. The germline V gene has CDR1 SGDLS and CDR2 YYNGEE. DNA for the CDR3: TGTGCCAGCAGCGCCAGTGGCGGCCCAACTAATGAAAAACTGTTTTTT. Amino acids: CASSASGGPTNEKLFF.

This chain links TRBV7-6 with TRBJ2-7; D may be TRBD2 (6 bases). Germline CDR1 reads SGHVS; CDR2 reads FNYEAQ. The CDR3 runs to 14 residues. V lost 6 bases to trimming and J lost 2 bases, with 14 bases between them. The CDR3 nucleotides read TGTGCCAGCAGTCCCGGGACTGGAACCTACGAGCAGTACTTC. It specifies CASSPGTGTYEQYF.

The chain combines TRBV10-2 with TRBJ2-1; 9 bases fit TRBD1. The CDR3 extends over 15 amino acids. Germline CDR1 reads WSHSY; CDR2 reads SAAADI. Trimming at V came to 7 bases and at J to 5 bases, leaving 9 bases not matched to a gene. The CDR3 spells CASMRGDREDNEQFF. CDR3 bases: TGCGCCAGCATGCGCGGGGACAGGGAGGACAATGAGCAGTTCTTC.

The genes are TRBV5-1 and TRBJ2-7; 9 bases are shared with TRBD1. The junction had 7 bases not matched to a gene; V was cut back by 3 bases and J by 6 bases. Germline CDR1 and CDR2: SGHRS and YFSETQ. This CDR3 has 14 amino acids. CDR3 in DNA: TGCGCCAGCAGCTGGACAGGGGAGCTGAGCGAGCAGTACTTC. The encoded protein is CASSWTGELSEQYF.

The J gene is TRBJ2-2, the V gene TRBV19, with 9 bases fitting TRBD2. CDR3 size: 16 residues. Losses at the gene ends were 5 bases for V and 6 bases for J; bases not matched to a gene: 10. CDR1 is LNHDA and CDR2 is SQIVND in the germline V gene (reference sequence). CDR3 nucleotides: TGTGCCAGTAGTGAGTGGTCGGGACTAGCCGCCGGGGAGCTGTTTTTT. It specifies CASSEWSGLAAGELFF.

DNA for the CDR3: TGTGCCACCAGCTTCTCGGGGCGTGAGCAGTTCTTC. This translates into CATSFSGREQFF. This chain links TRBV15 with TRBJ2-1; D assignment may be TRBD1 or TRBD2 (5 bases each). Germline CDR1 reads LNHNV; CDR2 reads YYDKDF (reference sequence). The CDR3 runs 12 residues. With 5 bases removed from V and 9 bases from J, the gap between germline ends came to 11 bases.

This rearrangement joins TRBV7-6 to TRBJ2-7; D is perhaps TRBD1 (6 bases). CDR1 SGHVS and CDR2 FNYEAQ come from the germline V gene. With 4 bases removed from V and 1 base from J, the gap between germline ends came to 14 bases. This CDR3 region has 15 residues. For the CDR3, the DNA is TGTGCCAGCAGCTCTTTCTCAGGGGCGTCCTACGAGCAGTACTTC. Protein sequence: CASSSFSGASYEQYF.

The chain recombines TRBV9 with TRBJ2-2, with TRBD1 matching 7 bases. V was clipped by 0 bases and J by 7 bases; unmatched bases: 3. There are 14 residues in the CDR3. Germline CDR1 reads SGDLS; CDR2 reads YYNGEE. Here the CDR3 DNA reads TGTGCCAGCAGCGTAGAGGGGGCAAGCGGGGAGCTGTTTTTT. Translated: CASSVEGASGELFF.

The chain joins TRBV27 to TRBJ1-5; D unresolved. V was trimmed by 2 bases and J by 2 bases, leaving 16 bases between them. From germline, CDR1 is MNHEY and CDR2 SMNVEV (reference sequence). The CDR3 is 17 residues long. CDR3 nucleotide sequence: TGTGCCAGCAGTTTAATCGGGGAGGGTGTGGGCAATCAGCCCCAGCATTTT. It is translated as CASSLIGEGVGNQPQHF.

This chain links TRBV7-9 with TRBJ1-2; 9 bases agree with TRBD1. Unmatched junction bases numbered 4, after V lost 1 base and J lost 7 bases. The CDR3 extends over 14 amino acids. Germline-derived CDR1 and CDR2 are SEHNR and FQNEAQ (reference sequence). The CDR3 DNA follows: TGTGCCAGCAGCTTAGGGACAGGGGAATTTGGCTACACCTTC. Protein: CASSLGTGEFGYTF.

J is TRBJ2-7 and V is TRBV4-3; TRBD1 matches at 9 bases. V shed 3 bases, J shed 3 bases, and the junction held 6 bases outside the gene matches. The CDR3 loop spans 15 amino acids. Germline V gives CDR1 LGHNA, CDR2 YSLEER. The CDR3 loop reads CASSQYLGQGYEQYF. CDR3 nucleotide sequence: TGCGCCAGCAGCCAGTATCTGGGACAGGGCTACGAGCAGTACTTC.

The genes are TRBV28 and TRBJ1-5; no clear D gene. V lost 3 bases to trimming and J lost 2 bases, with 23 bases between them. The CDR3 contains 19 residues. Looked up from germline, CDR1 is MDHEN and CDR2 is SYDVKM. The DNA for the CDR3 is TGTGCCAGCAGTTTTTATTTGGAACGTTTGGATGCAGGCAATCAGCCCCAGCATTTT. It encodes CASSFYLERLDAGNQPQHF.

The chain uses TRBV28 and TRBJ1-1; TRBD1 is a possible D gene (5 bases). Germline lookup yields CDR1 MDHEN and CDR2 SYDVKM. The CDR3 spans 17 residues. V was pared by 5 bases and J by 0 bases, with 19 bases between. CDR3 nucleotides: TGTGCCAGCAGTCTGGGGCGGCGGGGGTTTATGAACACTGAAGCTTTCTTT. Translation: CASSLGRRGFMNTEAFF.

J is TRBJ2-3 and V is TRBV28; D ambiguous. Trimming stripped 7 bases from V and 4 bases from J, with 12 bases between. Germline CDR1 MDHEN, CDR2 SYDVKM. The CDR3 sequence is 13 residues long. Here the CDR3 reads CASISEFSDTQYF. The CDR3 bases are TGTGCCAGCATCTCGGAATTTTCAGATACGCAGTATTTT.

This chain uses TRBV7-6 with TRBJ2-7; a weak D match, TRBD2 (6 bases). Germline V CDR1 and CDR2: SGHVS, FNYEAQ. This CDR3 is built from 18 residues. With 5 bases removed from V and 2 bases from J, the gap between germline ends came to 25 bases. Here the CDR3 reads CASSPGGSSGRATYEQYF. The CDR3 DNA sequence: TGTGCCAGCAGCCCCGGGGGAAGCAGCGGGCGGGCCACCTACGAGCAGTACTTC.

This chain links TRBV6-5 with TRBJ1-2; the D gene is possibly TRBD1 (5 bases). This CDR3 spans 13 amino acids. CDR1 is MNHEY and CDR2 is SVGAGI in the germline V gene. V lost 2 bases and J 8 bases, leaving 12 bases between the germline ends. This chain's CDR3 is CASSYGGGDGYTF. The CDR3 DNA is TGTGCCAGCAGTTACGGTGGGGGAGACGGCTACACCTTC.

The chain links TRBV30 to TRBJ2-1, with 9 bases matching TRBD2. This CDR3 spans 15 amino acids. V lost 2 bases to trimming and J lost 9 bases; unmatched junction nucleotides: 11. CDR1 and CDR2 from the germline V gene are GTSNPN and SVGIG (reference sequence). CDR3 protein: CAWSQGVAGAPEQFF. CDR3 coding DNA: TGTGCCTGGAGTCAAGGGGTAGCGGGAGCGCCTGAGCAGTTCTTC.

Regarding this clone: An end of the junction does not agree with germline; a read error may underlie this. The V gene is TRBV7-7, the J gene TRBJ2-2; D uncertain. The CDR3 has 17 residues. Germline loops: CDR1 SSHAT, CDR2 FNYEAQ (reference sequence). As DNA, the CDR3 is TGTGCTAGCAGCTTATCCAGCCATCCGGCGAGCACCGGGGAGCTGTTTTTT. Protein sequence: CASSLSSHPASTGELFF.

The rearrangement links TRBV7-8 to TRBJ2-4, with 11 positions matching TRBD2. This CDR3 comprises 16 residues. V dropped 5 bases and J dropped 3; count of bases not matched to a gene: 6. CDR1 is SGHVS, CDR2 FQNEAQ, per germline. CDR3 coding DNA: TGTGCCAGCAGCCCAGCGACTAGCGGGGTCAAAAACATTCAGTACTTC. Amino acid sequence: CASSPATSGVKNIQYF.

This chain links TRBV2 with TRBJ1-1; TRBD1 aligns across 9 bases. The CDR3 loop spans 13 amino acids. Germline V gene lookup returns CDR1 SNHLY and CDR2 FYNNEI. V was clipped by 7 bases and J by 4 bases; unmatched bases: 4. The CDR3 reads CASTRTGATEAFF. The CDR3 DNA reads as TGTGCCAGCACCCGGACAGGGGCCACTGAAGCTTTCTTT.

The V gene is TRBV7-9, the J gene TRBJ2-7; 9 nucleotides align to TRBD1. The CDR3 length is 15 residues. With V trimmed by 3 bases and J by 2 bases, 5 bases remained unmatched. Germline values: CDR1 SEHNR, CDR2 FQNEAQ (reference sequence). The CDR3 loop reads CASSFPTGGAYEQYF. The CDR3 region has the DNA TGTGCCAGCAGCTTCCCGACAGGGGGGGCCTACGAGCAGTACTTC.

The chain couples TRBV5-8 to TRBJ1-5, with D hard to call. Germline-derived CDR1 and CDR2 are SGHTS and YDEGEE. V was clipped by 0 bases and J by 7 bases, with 5 bases between them. This CDR3 has 12 amino acids. The CDR3 here is CASSLGRQPQHF. The CDR3 DNA follows: TGTGCCAGCAGCTTGGGGCGACAGCCCCAGCATTTT.

The gene calls are TRBV29-1 and TRBJ1-1; D uncertain. Per the germline V gene, CDR1 is SQVTM and CDR2 is ANQGSEA. Trimming removed 8 bases at V and 1 base at J, with 11 bases between. The CDR3 has 12 residues. CDR3: CSTTTGNTEAFF. CDR3 bases: TGCAGCACCACAACGGGGAACACTGAAGCTTTCTTT. Filled out from reference TRBV29-1 and TRBJ1-1, the complete variable domain reads SAVISQKPSRDICQRGTSLTIQCQVDSQVTMMFWYRQQPGQSLTLIATANQGSEATYESGFVIDKFPISRPNLTFSTLTVSNMSPEDSSIYLCSTTTGNTEAFFGQGTRLTVV.

This clone appeared a few times. J is TRBJ2-7 and V is TRBV4-1; maybe TRBD1 (6 bases). The CDR3 has 17 residues. Trimming stripped 0 bases from V and 0 bases from J, with 15 bases between. Germline V lookup: CDR1 MGHRA, CDR2 YSYEKL. The CDR3 DNA follows: TGCGCCAGCAGCCAAGAGGGACCGGGACACTTCTCCTACGAGCAGTACTTC. Translation gives CASSQEGPGHFSYEQYF.